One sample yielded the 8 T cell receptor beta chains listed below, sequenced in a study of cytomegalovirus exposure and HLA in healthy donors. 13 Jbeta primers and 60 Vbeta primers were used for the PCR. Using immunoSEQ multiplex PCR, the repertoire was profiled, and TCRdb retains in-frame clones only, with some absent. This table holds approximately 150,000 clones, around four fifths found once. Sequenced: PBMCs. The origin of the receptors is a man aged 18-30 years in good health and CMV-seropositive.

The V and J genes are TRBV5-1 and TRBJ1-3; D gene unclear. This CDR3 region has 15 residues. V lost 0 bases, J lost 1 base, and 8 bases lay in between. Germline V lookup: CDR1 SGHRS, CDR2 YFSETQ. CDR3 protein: CASSLDGASGNTIYF. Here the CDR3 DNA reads TGCGCCAGCAGCTTGGATGGAGCTTCTGGAAACACCATATATTTT.

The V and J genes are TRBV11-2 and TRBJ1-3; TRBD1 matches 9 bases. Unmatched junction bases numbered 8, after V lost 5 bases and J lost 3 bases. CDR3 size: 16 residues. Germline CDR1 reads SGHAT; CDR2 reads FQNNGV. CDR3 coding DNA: TGTGCCAGCAGCCATAGGGGACAGGGAGGTGGAAACACCATATATTTT. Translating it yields CASSHRGQGGGNTIYF.

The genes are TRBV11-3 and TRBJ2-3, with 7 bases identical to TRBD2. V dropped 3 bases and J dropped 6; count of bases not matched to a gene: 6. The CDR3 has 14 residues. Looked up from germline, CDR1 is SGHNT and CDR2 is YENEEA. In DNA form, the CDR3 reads TGTGCCAGCAGCTTTGAGCGGGGAGGGGATACGCAGTATTTT. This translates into CASSFERGGDTQYF.

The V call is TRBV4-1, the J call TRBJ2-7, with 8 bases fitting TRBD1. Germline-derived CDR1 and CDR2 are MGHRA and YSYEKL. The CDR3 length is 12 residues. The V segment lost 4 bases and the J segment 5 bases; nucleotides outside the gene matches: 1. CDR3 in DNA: TGCGCCAGCAGCCCAGGGGGCGACGAGCAGTACTTC. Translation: CASSPGGDEQYF.

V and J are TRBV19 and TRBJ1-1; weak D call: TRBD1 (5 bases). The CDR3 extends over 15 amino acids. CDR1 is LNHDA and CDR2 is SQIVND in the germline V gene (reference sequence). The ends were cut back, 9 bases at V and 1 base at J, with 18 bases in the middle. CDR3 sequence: CASNRGEDTNTEAFF. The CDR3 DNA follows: TGTGCCAGCAACCGTGGGGAGGACACGAACACTGAAGCTTTCTTT.

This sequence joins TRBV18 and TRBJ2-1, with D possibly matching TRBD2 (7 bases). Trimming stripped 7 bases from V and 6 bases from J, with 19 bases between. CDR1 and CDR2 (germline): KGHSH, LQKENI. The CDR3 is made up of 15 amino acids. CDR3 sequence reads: CASCVVGGPGNEQFF. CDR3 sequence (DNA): TGTGCCAGCTGTGTAGTGGGGGGGCCAGGCAATGAGCAGTTCTTC.

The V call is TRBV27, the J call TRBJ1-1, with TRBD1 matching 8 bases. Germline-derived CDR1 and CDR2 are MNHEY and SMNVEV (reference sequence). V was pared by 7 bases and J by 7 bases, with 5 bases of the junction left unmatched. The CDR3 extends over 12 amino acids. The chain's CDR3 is CASIDRGLEAFF. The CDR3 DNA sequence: TGTGCCAGCATCGACAGGGGCCTTGAAGCTTTCTTT.

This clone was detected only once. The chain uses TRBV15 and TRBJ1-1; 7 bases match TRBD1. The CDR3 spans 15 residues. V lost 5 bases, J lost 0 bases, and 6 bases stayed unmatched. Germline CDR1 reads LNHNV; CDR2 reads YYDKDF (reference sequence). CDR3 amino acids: CATSGVGQLNTEAFF. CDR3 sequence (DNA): TGTGCCACCAGCGGGGTGGGACAGTTGAACACTGAAGCTTTCTTT.